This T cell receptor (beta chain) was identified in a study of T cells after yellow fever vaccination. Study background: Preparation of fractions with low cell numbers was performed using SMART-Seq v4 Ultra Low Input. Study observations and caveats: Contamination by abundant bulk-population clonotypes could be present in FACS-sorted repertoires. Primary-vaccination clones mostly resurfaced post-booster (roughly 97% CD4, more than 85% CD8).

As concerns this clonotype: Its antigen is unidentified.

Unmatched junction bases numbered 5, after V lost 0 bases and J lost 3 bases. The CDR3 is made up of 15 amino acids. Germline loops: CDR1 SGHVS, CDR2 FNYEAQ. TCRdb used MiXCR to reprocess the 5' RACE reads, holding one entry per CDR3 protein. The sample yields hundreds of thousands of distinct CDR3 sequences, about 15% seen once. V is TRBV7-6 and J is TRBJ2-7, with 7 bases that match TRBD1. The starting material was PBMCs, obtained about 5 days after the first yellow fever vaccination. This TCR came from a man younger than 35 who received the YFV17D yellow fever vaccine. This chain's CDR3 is CASSLAGTAGYEQYF. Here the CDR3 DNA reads TGTGCCAGCAGCTTAGCGGGGACAGCTGGCTACGAGCAGTACTTC.